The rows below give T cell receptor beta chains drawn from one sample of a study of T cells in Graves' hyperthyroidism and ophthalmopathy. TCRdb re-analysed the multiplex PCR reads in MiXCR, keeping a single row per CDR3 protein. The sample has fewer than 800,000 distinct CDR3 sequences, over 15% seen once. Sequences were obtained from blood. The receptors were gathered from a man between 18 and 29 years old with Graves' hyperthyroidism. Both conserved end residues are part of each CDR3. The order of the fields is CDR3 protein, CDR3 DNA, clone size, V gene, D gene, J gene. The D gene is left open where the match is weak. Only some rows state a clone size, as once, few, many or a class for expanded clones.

CDR3: CASSPLTGSFSYEQYF
DNA: TGTGCCAGCAGTCCCCTGACAGGGTCCTTCTCCTACGAGCAGTACTTC
size: many
V: TRBV27
D: TRBD1
J: TRBJ2-7

CDR3: CASEDSGLGTEAFF
DNA: TGTGCCAGCGAGGATTCGGGACTCGGCACTGAAGCTTTCTTT
size: many
V: TRBV7-9
D: -
J: TRBJ1-1

CDR3: CASSIFSGGTEAFF
DNA: TGCGCCAGCAGCATTTTTAGCGGCGGCACTGAAGCTTTCTTT
size: -
V: TRBV11-1
D: -
J: TRBJ1-1

CDR3: CARGDLAYEQYF
DNA: TGTGCCAGGGGGGACTTAGCCTACGAGCAGTACTTC
size: many
V: TRBV2
D: -
J: TRBJ2-7

CDR3: CSARDRGVGETQYF
DNA: TGCAGTGCTAGAGACAGGGGTGTGGGAGAGACCCAGTACTTC
size: -
V: TRBV20-1
D: -
J: TRBJ2-5

CDR3: CASSKKTGHYEQYF
DNA: TGTGCCAGCAGCAAGAAGACAGGCCACTACGAGCAGTACTTC
size: few
V: TRBV9
D: -
J: TRBJ2-7

CDR3: CASHFGPLGGYTF
DNA: TGTGCCAGCCACTTTGGGCCCCTTGGTGGCTACACCTTC
size: -
V: TRBV2
D: -
J: TRBJ1-2

CDR3: CASSMGGPYNEQFF
DNA: TGTGCCAGTAGTATGGGGGGGCCCTACAATGAGCAGTTCTTC
size: -
V: TRBV19
D: -
J: TRBJ2-1

CDR3: CASSLQGLRDEQYF
DNA: TGTGCCAGCAGTCTCCAGGGACTACGCGACGAGCAGTACTTC
size: many
V: TRBV6-1
D: TRBD2
J: TRBJ2-7

CDR3: CSGWSNYGYTF
DNA: TGCAGTGGTTGGAGTAACTATGGCTACACCTTC
size: few
V: TRBV20-1
D: -
J: TRBJ1-2

CDR3: CASSLSVFSFRGQETQYF
DNA: TGTGCCAGCAGTTTATCCGTTTTTTCCTTCAGGGGACAAGAGACCCAGTACTTC
size: once
V: TRBV28
D: -
J: TRBJ2-5

CDR3: CSARPDPIQETQYF
DNA: TGCAGTGCTAGGCCAGACCCTATCCAAGAGACCCAGTACTTC
size: many
V: TRBV20-1
D: -
J: TRBJ2-5

CDR3: CASSLGLAGVWDTQYF
DNA: TGTGCCAGCAGCTTAGGACTAGCGGGAGTTTGGGATACGCAGTATTTT
size: many
V: TRBV7-2
D: TRBD2
J: TRBJ2-3

CDR3: CSARLGQSGDGELFF
DNA: TGCAGTGCTCGATTGGGACAAAGTGGAGACGGGGAGCTGTTTTTT
size: few
V: TRBV20-1
D: -
J: TRBJ2-2

CDR3: CASSFNAGQAEKLFF
DNA: TGTGCCAGCAGTTTCAACGCCGGACAGGCTGAAAAACTGTTTTTT
size: -
V: TRBV27
D: TRBD1
J: TRBJ1-4

CDR3: CASSEAASHYGYTF
DNA: TGTGCCAGCAGTGAAGCAGCCAGCCACTATGGCTACACCTTC
size: many
V: TRBV6-1
D: -
J: TRBJ1-2

CDR3: CASSFGQAYKQYF
DNA: TGTGCCAGCAGTTTCGGACAGGCCTACAAGCAGTACTTC
size: -
V: TRBV6-5
D: TRBD1
J: TRBJ2-7

CDR3: CSVKVVGRETQYF
DNA: TGCAGCGTTAAAGTTGTGGGTAGGGAGACCCAGTACTTC
size: many
V: TRBV29-1
D: -
J: TRBJ2-5

CDR3: CASSEVGKSGNTIYF
DNA: TGTGCCAGCAGTGAAGTGGGCAAATCAGGAAACACCATATATTTT
size: few
V: TRBV6-1
D: -
J: TRBJ1-3

CDR3: CASSKTMLNTGELFF
DNA: TGTGCCAGCAGTAAAACTATGCTTAACACCGGGGAGCTGTTTTTT
size: few
V: TRBV11-2
D: -
J: TRBJ2-2

CDR3: CSARKGQVMNTEAFF
DNA: TGCAGTGCTAGGAAAGGACAGGTCATGAACACTGAAGCTTTCTTT
size: few
V: TRBV20-1
D: TRBD1
J: TRBJ1-1

CDR3: CASSQNRDKNTEAFF
DNA: TGCGCCAGCAGCCAGAATCGGGATAAGAACACTGAAGCTTTCTTT
size: -
V: TRBV4-1
D: -
J: TRBJ1-1